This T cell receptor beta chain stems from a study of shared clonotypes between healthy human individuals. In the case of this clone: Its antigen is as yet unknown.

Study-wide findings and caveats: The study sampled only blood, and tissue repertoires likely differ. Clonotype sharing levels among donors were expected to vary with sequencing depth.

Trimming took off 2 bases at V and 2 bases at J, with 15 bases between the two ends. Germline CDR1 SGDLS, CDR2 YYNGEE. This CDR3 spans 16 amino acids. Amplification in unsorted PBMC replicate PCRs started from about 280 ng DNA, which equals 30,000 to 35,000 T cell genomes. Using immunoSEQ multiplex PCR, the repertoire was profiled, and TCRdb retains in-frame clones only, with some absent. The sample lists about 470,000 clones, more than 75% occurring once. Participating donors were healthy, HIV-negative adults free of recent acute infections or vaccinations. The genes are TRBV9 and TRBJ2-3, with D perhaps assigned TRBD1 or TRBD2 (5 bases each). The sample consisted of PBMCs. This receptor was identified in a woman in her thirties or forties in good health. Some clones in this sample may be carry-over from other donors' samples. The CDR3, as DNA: TGTGCCAGCAGCGTTGCTGGGGGTCACCTCACAGATACGCAGTATTTT. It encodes CASSVAGGHLTDTQYF.